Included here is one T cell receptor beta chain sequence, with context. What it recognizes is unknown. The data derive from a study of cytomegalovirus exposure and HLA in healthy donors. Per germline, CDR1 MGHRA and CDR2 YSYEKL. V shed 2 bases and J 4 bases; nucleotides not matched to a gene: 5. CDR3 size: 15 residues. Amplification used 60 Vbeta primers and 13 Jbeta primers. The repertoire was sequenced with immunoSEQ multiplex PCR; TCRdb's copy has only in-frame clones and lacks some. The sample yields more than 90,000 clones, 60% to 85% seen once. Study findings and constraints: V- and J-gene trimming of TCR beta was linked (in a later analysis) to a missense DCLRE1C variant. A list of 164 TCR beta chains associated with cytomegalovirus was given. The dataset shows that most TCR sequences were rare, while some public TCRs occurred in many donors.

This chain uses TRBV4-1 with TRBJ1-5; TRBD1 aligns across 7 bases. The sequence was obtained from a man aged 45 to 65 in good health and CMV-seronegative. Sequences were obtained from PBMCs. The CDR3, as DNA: TGCGCCAGCAGCCAACTTGGACAGGTAAATCAGCCCCAGCATTTT. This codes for CASSQLGQVNQPQHF.